A selection of T cell receptor beta chains follows, all from one sample in a study of blood T cells in healthy people across ages. From the 5' RACE reads, TCRdb called clonotypes with MiXCR, one entry per CDR3 protein. The repertoire holds 1.5 million or so distinct CDR3 sequences, with approximately 42% as singletons. The sequenced material came from blood. The receptors stem from a woman aged 18-30 years in good health. CDR3s include the opening cysteine and the closing phenylalanine or tryptophan. A D gene is named only where the DNA matches it firmly. Clone size is shown for a subset of rows, as once, few, many or a class of expanded clone.

cdr3_aa: CASSQDQAGGVPDTQYF
cdr3_nt: TGCGCCAGCAGCCAAGATCAGGCAGGGGGGGTTCCGGATACGCAGTATTTT
clone_size: NA
v_call: TRBV4-1
d_call: NA
j_call: TRBJ2-3

cdr3_aa: CSPTDNRWTEAFF
cdr3_nt: TGCAGTCCAACGGACAATCGATGGACTGAAGCTTTCTTT
clone_size: few
v_call: TRBV20-1
d_call: NA
j_call: TRBJ1-1

cdr3_aa: CAISEAYRDRVTEAFF
cdr3_nt: TGTGCCATCAGTGAGGCCTACCGGGACAGGGTCACTGAAGCTTTCTTT
clone_size: NA
v_call: TRBV10-3
d_call: TRBD1
j_call: TRBJ1-1

cdr3_aa: CASSLPGTGDSPLHF
cdr3_nt: TGTGCCAGCAGCTTACCCGGGACAGGGGATTCACCCCTCCACTTT
clone_size: NA
v_call: TRBV7-8
d_call: TRBD1
j_call: TRBJ1-6

cdr3_aa: CASSLDRADGYTF
cdr3_nt: TGCGCCAGCAGCTTGGACAGGGCAGATGGCTACACCTTC
clone_size: few
v_call: TRBV5-1
d_call: NA
j_call: TRBJ1-2

cdr3_aa: CASSAPLTGRSSYNEQFF
cdr3_nt: TGCGCCAGCAGTGCCCCTTTGACCGGGAGGTCCTCCTACAATGAGCAGTTCTTC
clone_size: few
v_call: TRBV10-1
d_call: TRBD2
j_call: TRBJ2-1

cdr3_aa: CASSQRFAGGEQYF
cdr3_nt: TGTGCCAGCAGTCAAAGATTCGCGGGCGGTGAGCAGTACTTC
clone_size: few
v_call: TRBV7-2
d_call: NA
j_call: TRBJ2-7

cdr3_aa: CASSYSTWEGGKLFF
cdr3_nt: TGTGCCAGCAGTTACTCGACATGGGAGGGTGGGAAACTGTTTTTT
clone_size: NA
v_call: TRBV6-5
d_call: NA
j_call: TRBJ1-4

cdr3_aa: CASSLTGADGYTF
cdr3_nt: TGCGCCAGCAGCTTGACAGGGGCAGATGGCTACACCTTC
clone_size: NA
v_call: TRBV5-1
d_call: TRBD1
j_call: TRBJ1-2

cdr3_aa: CASSPLLGGPQHF
cdr3_nt: TGTGCCAGCAGTCCCCTCCTGGGGGGGCCCCAGCATTTT
clone_size: NA
v_call: TRBV12-3/TRBV12-4
d_call: NA
j_call: TRBJ1-5

cdr3_aa: CSATRLAGGTSTDTQYF
cdr3_nt: TGCAGTGCTACCCGACTAGCGGGGGGAACTAGCACAGATACGCAGTATTTT
clone_size: many
v_call: TRBV20-1
d_call: TRBD2
j_call: TRBJ2-3

cdr3_aa: CASYRADNTGELFF
cdr3_nt: TGTGCCAGCTATAGGGCAGACAACACCGGGGAGCTGTTTTTT
clone_size: NA
v_call: TRBV6-1
d_call: NA
j_call: TRBJ2-2

cdr3_aa: CASSFGASSYNEQYF
cdr3_nt: TGTGCCAGCAGCTTTGGGGCGAGTTCCTACAATGAGCAGTACTTC
clone_size: NA
v_call: TRBV7-2
d_call: NA
j_call: TRBJ2-7

cdr3_aa: CASTRPGVRTEAFF
cdr3_nt: TGTGCCAGCACCAGACCGGGGGTTAGGACTGAAGCTTTCTTT
clone_size: NA
v_call: TRBV2
d_call: NA
j_call: TRBJ1-1

cdr3_aa: CSAVTSLQETQYF
cdr3_nt: TGCAGTGCAGTGACTAGCCTACAAGAGACCCAGTACTTC
clone_size: NA
v_call: TRBV20-1
d_call: TRBD2
j_call: TRBJ2-5

cdr3_aa: CAATHAYEQYF
cdr3_nt: TGTGCCGCTACGCACGCTTACGAGCAGTACTTC
clone_size: NA
v_call: TRBV6-4
d_call: NA
j_call: TRBJ2-7

cdr3_aa: CASQGGIDQPQHF
cdr3_nt: TGTGCCAGCCAAGGGGGCATTGATCAGCCCCAGCATTTT
clone_size: once
v_call: TRBV6-1
d_call: TRBD1
j_call: TRBJ1-5

cdr3_aa: CASSFKSVGEQYF
cdr3_nt: TGTGCCAGCAGTTTTAAGAGCGTGGGGGAGCAGTACTTC
clone_size: few
v_call: TRBV27
d_call: NA
j_call: TRBJ2-7

cdr3_aa: CSVPGEALQETQYF
cdr3_nt: TGCAGTGTCCCAGGGGAAGCGCTTCAAGAGACCCAGTACTTC
clone_size: once
v_call: TRBV20-1
d_call: NA
j_call: TRBJ2-5

cdr3_aa: CASSLFNPGLAGGPKDYEQFF
cdr3_nt: TGTGCCAGCAGTTTATTCAACCCTGGACTAGCGGGGGGGCCAAAGGACTATGAGCAGTTCTTC
clone_size: NA
v_call: TRBV27
d_call: TRBD2
j_call: TRBJ2-1

cdr3_aa: CASSPTNPQETQYF
cdr3_nt: TGTGCCAGCTCACCTACTAACCCTCAAGAGACCCAGTACTTC
clone_size: NA
v_call: TRBV18
d_call: NA
j_call: TRBJ2-5

cdr3_aa: CASSLYPESGDSVVNEKLFF
cdr3_nt: TGTGCCAGCAGCTTATATCCCGAAAGTGGGGACAGTGTTGTTAATGAAAAACTGTTTTTT
clone_size: few
v_call: TRBV7-2
d_call: TRBD1
j_call: TRBJ1-4

cdr3_aa: CASRGTGERGHTF
cdr3_nt: TGTGCCAGCCGGGGAACAGGGGAGAGGGGCCACACCTTC
clone_size: NA
v_call: TRBV12-3/TRBV12-4
d_call: TRBD1
j_call: TRBJ1-2

cdr3_aa: CASSYGTIGADTQYF
cdr3_nt: TGTGCCAGCAGCTACGGGACAATCGGGGCAGATACGCAGTATTTT
clone_size: NA
v_call: TRBV7-9
d_call: NA
j_call: TRBJ2-3

cdr3_aa: CSVDSAARAYNEQFF
cdr3_nt: TGCAGCGTTGACTCGGCGGCGAGGGCCTACAATGAGCAGTTCTTC
clone_size: few
v_call: TRBV29-1
d_call: NA
j_call: TRBJ2-1

cdr3_aa: CAISREDRDSYEQYF
cdr3_nt: TGTGCCATCTCCCGTGAGGACAGGGACTCCTACGAGCAGTACTTC
clone_size: few
v_call: TRBV6-2/TRBV6-3
d_call: TRBD1
j_call: TRBJ2-7

cdr3_aa: CASSRTSGVADTQYF
cdr3_nt: TGTGCCAGCAGCCGGACTAGCGGGGTCGCAGATACGCAGTATTTT
clone_size: many
v_call: TRBV5-6
d_call: TRBD2
j_call: TRBJ2-3

cdr3_aa: CASSLIPSSDSYEQYF
cdr3_nt: TGTGCCAGCAGTTTAATCCCCTCGAGCGACTCCTACGAGCAGTACTTC
clone_size: few
v_call: TRBV28
d_call: NA
j_call: TRBJ2-7

cdr3_aa: CASSFLAGGRKIGTDTQYF
cdr3_nt: TGTGCCAGCAGTTTCTTAGCGGGAGGGCGGAAAATCGGTACAGATACGCAGTATTTT
clone_size: few
v_call: TRBV7-9
d_call: TRBD2
j_call: TRBJ2-3

cdr3_aa: CASGTGTASVRRQYF
cdr3_nt: TGTGCCAGCGGGACCGGGACAGCGAGCGTCCGACGGCAGTACTTC
clone_size: once
v_call: TRBV12-3/TRBV12-4
d_call: TRBD1
j_call: TRBJ2-7

cdr3_aa: CSVGTEPSYNEQFF
cdr3_nt: TGCAGCGTTGGGACAGAGCCCTCCTACAATGAGCAGTTCTTC
clone_size: many
v_call: TRBV29-1
d_call: NA
j_call: TRBJ2-1

cdr3_aa: CASSASRGSYNSPLHF
cdr3_nt: TGTGCCAGCAGCGCCTCAAGGGGGTCCTATAATTCACCCCTCCACTTT
clone_size: few
v_call: TRBV11-2
d_call: NA
j_call: TRBJ1-6

cdr3_aa: CASSLWASGIDEQFF
cdr3_nt: TGTGCCAGCAGCCTATGGGCTAGCGGGATTGATGAGCAGTTCTTC
clone_size: many
v_call: TRBV7-9
d_call: TRBD2
j_call: TRBJ2-1

cdr3_aa: CASSPQGIGASTDTQYF
cdr3_nt: TGTGCCAGCAGCCCCCAGGGTATCGGGGCTAGCACAGATACGCAGTATTTT
clone_size: NA
v_call: TRBV7-9
d_call: NA
j_call: TRBJ2-3

cdr3_aa: CASSLTAGSAEAFF
cdr3_nt: TGTGCCAGCAGCTTAACAGCAGGAAGCGCTGAAGCTTTCTTT
clone_size: NA
v_call: TRBV11-3
d_call: NA
j_call: TRBJ1-1

cdr3_aa: CASRRGGAGERYNEQFF
cdr3_nt: TGTGCCAGCAGGCGGGGTGGGGCGGGGGAAAGGTACAATGAGCAGTTCTTC
clone_size: few
v_call: TRBV11-2
d_call: TRBD2
j_call: TRBJ2-1

cdr3_aa: CAISGQLQETQYF
cdr3_nt: TGTGCCATCAGTGGACAGCTCCAAGAGACCCAGTACTTC
clone_size: few
v_call: TRBV10-3
d_call: NA
j_call: TRBJ2-5

cdr3_aa: CAISEKGGEAFF
cdr3_nt: TGTGCCATCAGTGAAAAGGGAGGGGAAGCTTTCTTT
clone_size: NA
v_call: TRBV10-3
d_call: NA
j_call: TRBJ1-1

cdr3_aa: CASSSGRREAFF
cdr3_nt: TGTGCCAGCAGCTCCGGCAGGAGAGAGGCGTTCTTC
clone_size: few
v_call: TRBV7-9
d_call: NA
j_call: TRBJ2-1

cdr3_aa: CASSATEWEETQYF
cdr3_nt: TGTGCCAGCAGCGCAACAGAGTGGGAGGAGACCCAGTACTTC
clone_size: NA
v_call: TRBV7-2
d_call: NA
j_call: TRBJ2-5

cdr3_aa: CASSFGGFKYEQYF
cdr3_nt: TGTGCCAGCAGTTTCGGAGGGTTTAAGTACGAGCAGTACTTC
clone_size: NA
v_call: TRBV12-3/TRBV12-4
d_call: NA
j_call: TRBJ2-7

cdr3_aa: CATSEGRPEQYGYTF
cdr3_nt: TGTGCCACCAGTGAGGGAAGGCCAGAACAATATGGCTACACCTTC
clone_size: once
v_call: TRBV24-1
d_call: NA
j_call: TRBJ1-2

cdr3_aa: CASRELADSPLHF
cdr3_nt: TGTGCCAGCAGGGAATTAGCGGATTCACCCCTCCACTTT
clone_size: NA
v_call: TRBV6-1
d_call: NA
j_call: TRBJ1-6

cdr3_aa: CASSPYGLAGDSSEQFF
cdr3_nt: TGTGCCAGCAGCCCATACGGACTAGCGGGAGATAGCAGTGAGCAGTTCTTC
clone_size: NA
v_call: TRBV5-5
d_call: TRBD2
j_call: TRBJ2-1

cdr3_aa: CAISESKSRIEGVPDTQYF
cdr3_nt: TGTGCCATCAGTGAGTCGAAGAGTAGAATAGAGGGGGTACCAGATACGCAGTATTTT
clone_size: NA
v_call: TRBV10-3
d_call: NA
j_call: TRBJ2-3

cdr3_aa: CASRTEREADTQYF
cdr3_nt: TGTGCCAGCAGGACCGAGCGGGAGGCAGATACGCAGTATTTT
clone_size: NA
v_call: TRBV2
d_call: TRBD2
j_call: TRBJ2-3

cdr3_aa: CATSRDPPDVPNYGYTF
cdr3_nt: TGTGCCACCAGCAGAGATCCTCCGGACGTCCCTAACTATGGCTACACCTTC
clone_size: few
v_call: TRBV15
d_call: NA
j_call: TRBJ1-2

cdr3_aa: CASSITGETQYF
cdr3_nt: TGTGCCAGCAGCATAACGGGGGAGACCCAGTACTTC
clone_size: NA
v_call: TRBV9
d_call: NA
j_call: TRBJ2-5

cdr3_aa: CASSQRGEETQYF
cdr3_nt: TGCGCCAGCAGCCAACGGGGGGAAGAGACCCAGTACTTC
clone_size: many
v_call: TRBV4-1
d_call: TRBD2
j_call: TRBJ2-5

cdr3_aa: CASSTPTGAQETQYF
cdr3_nt: TGTGCCAGCAGCACGCCTACAGGGGCCCAAGAGACCCAGTACTTC
clone_size: few
v_call: TRBV7-9
d_call: TRBD1
j_call: TRBJ2-5

cdr3_aa: CASSLGRTGGYNEQFF
cdr3_nt: TGTGCCAGCAGTTTAGGGAGGACAGGGGGATACAATGAGCAGTTCTTC
clone_size: NA
v_call: TRBV28
d_call: TRBD1
j_call: TRBJ2-1

cdr3_aa: CASSEGVGHNEKLFF
cdr3_nt: TGTGCCAGCAGTGAAGGGGTAGGGCATAATGAAAAACTGTTTTTT
clone_size: NA
v_call: TRBV2
d_call: NA
j_call: TRBJ1-4

cdr3_aa: CASSELVRGANGYTF
cdr3_nt: TGTGCCAGCAGTGAACTGGTCAGGGGGGCGAATGGCTACACCTTC
clone_size: few
v_call: TRBV2
d_call: TRBD1
j_call: TRBJ1-2

cdr3_aa: CSPMGQTSSYEQYF
cdr3_nt: TGCAGTCCGATGGGACAGACGAGCTCCTACGAGCAGTACTTC
clone_size: few
v_call: TRBV20-1
d_call: TRBD1
j_call: TRBJ2-7

cdr3_aa: CAWSVGLPGDGYTF
cdr3_nt: TGTGCCTGGAGTGTCGGACTGCCCGGGGATGGCTACACCTTC
clone_size: NA
v_call: TRBV30
d_call: NA
j_call: TRBJ1-2